This T cell receptor (beta chain) originates from a study of CD8 T cells in Susac syndrome. From blood CD8+ and CD4+ T cells, TCR beta sequences were generated. Treatment-naive patients with stable or active relapsing-remitting disease were the multiple sclerosis controls. The study's findings and limits: As the study acknowledged, the number of individuals who were part of its TCR sequencing and HLA analysis was relatively small.

On this clonotype: Its antigen is not identified.

About 0.5 to 1 ug RNA was reverse transcribed with random hexamers. With immunoSEQ multiplex PCR, TCR beta CDR3 was amplified across 54 Vbeta and 13 Jbeta. From the immunoSEQ multiplex PCR reads, TCRdb called clonotypes with MiXCR, one entry per CDR3 protein. Of about 180,000 distinct CDR3 sequences listed, around 95% are singletons. CDR1 and CDR2 (germline): MDHEN, SYDVKM. Trimming stripped 3 bases from V and 4 bases from J, with 9 bases between. This CDR3 is 13 amino acids long. What was sequenced was CD4+ T cells from PBMCs. The TCR comes from a human donor with multiple sclerosis. The J gene is TRBJ1-2, the V gene TRBV28; D uncertain. The CDR3 spells CASSFRTFYGYTF. The CDR3 DNA reads as TGTGCCAGCAGTTTCAGGACCTTCTATGGCTACACCTTC.